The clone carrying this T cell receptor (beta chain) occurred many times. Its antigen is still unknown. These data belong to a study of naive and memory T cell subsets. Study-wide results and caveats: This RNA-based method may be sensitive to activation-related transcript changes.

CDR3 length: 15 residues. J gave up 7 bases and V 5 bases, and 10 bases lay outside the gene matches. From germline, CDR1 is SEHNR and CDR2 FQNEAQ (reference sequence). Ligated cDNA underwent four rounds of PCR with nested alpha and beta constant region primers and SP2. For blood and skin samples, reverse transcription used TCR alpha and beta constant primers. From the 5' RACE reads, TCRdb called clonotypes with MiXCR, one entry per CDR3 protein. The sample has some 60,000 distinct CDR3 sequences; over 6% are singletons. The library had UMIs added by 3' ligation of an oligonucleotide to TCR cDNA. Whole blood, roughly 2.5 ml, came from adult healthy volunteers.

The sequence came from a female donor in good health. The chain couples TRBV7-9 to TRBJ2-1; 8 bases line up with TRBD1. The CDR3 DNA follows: TGTGCCAGCAGCACGACAGGGGCAGGAGGAAATGAGCAGTTCTTC. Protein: CASSTTGAGGNEQFF.